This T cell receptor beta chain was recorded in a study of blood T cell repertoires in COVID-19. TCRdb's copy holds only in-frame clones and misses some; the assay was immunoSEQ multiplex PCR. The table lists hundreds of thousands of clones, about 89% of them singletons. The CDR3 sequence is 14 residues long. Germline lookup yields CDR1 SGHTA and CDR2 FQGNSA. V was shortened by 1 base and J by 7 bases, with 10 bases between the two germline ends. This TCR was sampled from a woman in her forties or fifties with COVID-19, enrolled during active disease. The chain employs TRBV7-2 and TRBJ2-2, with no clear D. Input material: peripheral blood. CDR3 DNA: TGTGCCAGCAGCTTAGGGCCAGGCGACGGGGAGCTGTTTTTT. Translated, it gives CASSLGPGDGELFF. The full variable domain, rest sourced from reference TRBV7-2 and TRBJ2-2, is GAGVSQSPSNKVTEKGKDVELRCDPISGHTALYWYRQSLGQGLEFLIYFQGNSAPDKSGLPSDRFSAERTGGSVSTLTIQRTQQEDSAVYLCASSLGPGDGELFFGEGSRLTVL.